This T cell receptor beta chain appears in the sequencing data of a study of cytomegalovirus exposure and HLA in healthy donors. Regarding the study as a whole: Common viral pathogens seemed to be connected with several of the most significant clusters, according to a later analysis.

This CDR3 is 13 amino acids long. CDR1 is WNHNN and CDR2 is SYGVQD in the germline V gene (reference sequence). V gave up 5 bases and J gave up 3 bases, with 7 bases separating them. Details on this clone: Its antigen is not identified.

PCR primers comprised 60 Vbeta and 13 Jbeta primers. Method: immunoSEQ multiplex PCR; TCRdb's copy keeps in-frame clones and lacks some. In all, the sample yields around 80,000 clones. Regarding donors, all were healthy bone marrow donors. The TCR sequence derives from a middle-aged man in good health and CMV-seronegative. Material for sequencing was PBMCs. V is TRBV10-1 and J is TRBJ2-2; a weak D match, TRBD1 (6 bases). Here the CDR3 reads CASSNRDTGELFF. DNA for the CDR3: TGCGCCAGCAGTAACAGGGACACCGGGGAGCTGTTTTTT.